This TCR beta chain was recorded in a study of T cells after yellow fever vaccination. TCRdb processed the 5' RACE reads anew with MiXCR; each CDR3 protein has one entry. The top ten clones hold approximately 15% of a sample with some 600,000 distinct CDR3 sequences, about a sixth of them seen once. Broader study findings: Abundant bulk-population clonotypes could contaminate the FACS-sorted repertoires.

This clonotype appeared a few times. Antigen specificity is unknown. The V and J ends lost 0 bases and 4 bases respectively, with 11 bases between them. There are 15 residues in the CDR3. The germline gives CDR1 LGHNA, CDR2 YNFKEQ. V and J are TRBV4-2 and TRBJ2-3, with a weak D call TRBD1 (5 bases). Material: PBMCs, obtained less than 6 days after the first yellow fever vaccination. This sequence originates from a man between 18 and 29 years old who received the YFV17D yellow fever vaccine. The CDR3 bases are TGTGCCAGCAGCCAAGAGCAGGGCTCCGCAGATACGCAGTATTTT. Its translation: CASSQEQGSADTQYF.